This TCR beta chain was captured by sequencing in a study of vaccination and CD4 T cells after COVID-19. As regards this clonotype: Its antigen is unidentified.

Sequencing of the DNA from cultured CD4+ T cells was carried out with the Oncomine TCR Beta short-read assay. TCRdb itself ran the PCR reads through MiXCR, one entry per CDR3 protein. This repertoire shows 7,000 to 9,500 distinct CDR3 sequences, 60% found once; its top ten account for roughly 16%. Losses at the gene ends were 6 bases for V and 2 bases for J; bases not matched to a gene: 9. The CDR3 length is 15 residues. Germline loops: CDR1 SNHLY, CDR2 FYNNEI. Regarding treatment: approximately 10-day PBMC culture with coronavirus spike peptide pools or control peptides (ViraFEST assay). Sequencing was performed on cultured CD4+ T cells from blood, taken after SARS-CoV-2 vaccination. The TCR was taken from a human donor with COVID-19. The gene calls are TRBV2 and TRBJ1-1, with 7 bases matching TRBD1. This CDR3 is CASRPGTASNTEAFF. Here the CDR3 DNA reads TGTGCCAGCAGACCCGGGACAGCCTCAAACACTGAAGCTTTCTTT.